The 11 T cell receptor beta chains below come from one sample, sequenced in a study of blood T cell repertoires in COVID-19. The protocol was immunoSEQ multiplex PCR, while the TCRdb copy is restricted to in-frame clones and leaves out a portion. This table holds around 160,000 clones, roughly 81% found once. Sequencing used peripheral blood. These receptors all stem from a human donor with acute or convalescent COVID-19. The donor label of this sample is uncertain.

This sequence joins TRBV30 and TRBJ1-1; TRBD1 aligns across 7 bases. The CDR3 contains 13 residues. Per germline, CDR1 GTSNPN and CDR2 SVGIG (reference sequence). V gave up 3 bases and J gave up 7 bases; unmatched junction bases: 8. In DNA form, the CDR3 reads TGTGCCTGGAGGGAGCAGGGGGAGAATGAAGCTTTCTTT. Translation: CAWREQGENEAFF.

DNA for the CDR3: TGTGCCAGCAGCCGTCAGGGGAACACCATATATTTT. It encodes CASSRQGNTIYF. This rearrangement joins TRBV3-1 (or the pseudogene TRBV3-2) to TRBJ1-3; D is perhaps TRBD1 (6 bases). Per germline, CDR1 LGHDT and CDR2 YNNKEL (reference sequence). Trimming stripped 4 bases from V and 7 bases from J, with 8 bases between. The CDR3 is 12 residues long.

Here the CDR3 reads CASRTGIMSNQPQHF. As DNA, the CDR3 is TGTGCCAGTAGAACCGGGATTATGAGCAATCAGCCCCAGCATTTT. V and J are TRBV19 and TRBJ1-5; no clear D gene. Germline-derived CDR1 and CDR2 are LNHDA and SQIVND (reference sequence). CDR3 length: 15 residues. V was shortened by 6 bases and J by 1 base, with 13 bases between the two germline ends.

V usage is TRBV9 and J usage is TRBJ1-2; D is ambiguous. The CDR3 consists of 14 residues. The germline V gene has CDR1 SGDLS and CDR2 YYNGEE. V gave up 0 bases and J gave up 3 bases, with 9 bases separating them. The CDR3 nucleotides read TGTGCCAGCAGCGTAGGGAGTAGATACTATGGCTACACCTTC. This translates into CASSVGSRYYGYTF.

The chain joins TRBV24-1 to TRBJ2-7; 7 bases fit TRBD1. In germline, CDR1 is KGHDR, CDR2 SFDVKD. The CDR3 extends over 15 amino acids. V lost 0 bases to trimming and J lost 1 base; unmatched junction nucleotides: 2. This CDR3 is CATSDLSTGSYEQYF. CDR3 in DNA: TGTGCCACCAGTGATTTGTCGACAGGGTCCTACGAGCAGTACTTC.

The V and J genes are TRBV7-9 and TRBJ2-3; 8 bases fit TRBD1. The trim removed 6 bases at V and 1 base at J, leaving 9 bases unmatched. Germline V gene sequence: CDR1 SEHNR, CDR2 FQNEAQ (reference sequence). The CDR3 totals 16 residues. The CDR3 is CASRPLTGEGTDTQYF. In DNA form, the CDR3 reads TGTGCCAGCAGGCCCCTGACAGGGGAGGGCACAGATACGCAGTATTTT.

The chain recombines TRBV5-4 with TRBJ1-2; TRBD1 aligns across 9 bases. CDR1 and CDR2 from the germline V gene are SGHNT and YYREEE (reference sequence). The CDR3 loop spans 15 amino acids. Germline trimming cut 1 base from V and 5 bases from J; bases unmatched to any gene: 6. The CDR3 region is CASSLSQGARYGYTF. The CDR3 region has the DNA TGTGCCAGCAGCTTGTCACAGGGGGCTCGATATGGCTACACCTTC.

The V call is TRBV10-3, the J call TRBJ1-1; TRBD1 matches at 10 bases. The CDR3 length is 16 residues. The germline CDR1 and CDR2 sequences are ENHRY and SYGVKD. The V and J ends lost 6 bases and 0 bases, in that order; junction bases with no gene match: 7. The chain's CDR3 is CAISSGTGAMNTEAFF. The DNA of the CDR3 is TGTGCCATCAGCTCTGGGACAGGGGCTATGAACACTGAAGCTTTCTTT.

Comment on this clone: The junction differs from germline at one of its ends, possibly a read error. This chain links TRBV4-1 with TRBJ1-5; D perhaps matches TRBD1 (6 bases). The CDR3 sequence is 16 residues long. CDR1 MGHRA and CDR2 YSYEKL come from the germline V gene. CDR3 coding DNA: TGCGCCAGCAGGCAAGATCTTACAGGGATACATCAGCCCCAGCATTTT. This translates into CASRQDLTGIHQPQHF.

V gene TRBV10-2 combines with J gene TRBJ1-6, with D tentatively TRBD1 (6 bases). Trimming took off 3 bases at V and 4 bases at J, with 16 bases between the two ends. The CDR3 is 17 amino acids. CDR1 is WSHSY, CDR2 SAAADI, per germline. This CDR3 reads CASSETGNFDYNSPLHF. In DNA, the CDR3 is TGCGCCAGCAGTGAAACAGGGAACTTCGATTATAATTCACCCCTCCACTTT.

This clone was seen a few times. The gene calls are TRBV6-5 and TRBJ2-7; a possible D gene is TRBD2 (5 bases). This CDR3 contains 13 residues. The V end was cut by 4 bases, the J end by 3 bases, with 10 bases between. Germline V gene sequence: CDR1 MNHEY, CDR2 SVGAGI. The CDR3 region is CASSSGRGYEQYF. In DNA form, the CDR3 reads TGTGCCAGCAGTTCCGGACGGGGCTACGAGCAGTACTTC.